This T cell receptor beta chain was captured by sequencing in a study of blood T cell repertoires in COVID-19. Study-wide background: The United States, Italy and Spain were the sources of the acute and convalescent COVID-19 samples. T cells, B-cell-depleted T cells, or PBMCs supplied cDNA or gDNA.

V was clipped by 4 bases and J by 9 bases, with 14 bases between them. This CDR3 comprises 13 residues. Germline assignment: CDR1 SGHRS and CDR2 YFSETQ. Produced via immunoSEQ multiplex PCR; TCRdb's table is partial and in-frame only. The top ten clones hold approximately 4% of a sample with roughly 250,000 clones, around 85% of them seen once. The source material was peripheral blood. This receptor was obtained from a woman between 35 and 50 years old with active or convalescent COVID-19. The J gene is TRBJ1-5, the V gene TRBV5-1, with D hard to call. The CDR3 DNA follows: TGCGCCAGCAGCCCCGCGGACGGAGGGCCCCAGCATTTT. It translates to CASSPADGGPQHF.